The source of this T cell receptor (beta chain) is a study of tumor-infiltrating lymphocytes in primary liver carcinoma. General study points: Tumors and blood were compared for top-250-clone fraction, and tumors had the significantly higher value (p = 0.039). No comparison of CD4+ and CD8+ repertoires was made, since the samples were bulk unsorted.

Trimming took 0 bases from V and 11 from J, leaving 20 bases between them. This CDR3 contains 17 residues. Germline loops: CDR1 LGHNA, CDR2 YSLEER. A constant-region primer served to make TCR beta cDNA from about 500 ng total RNA. A slightly modified ARM-PCR protocol with three nested multiplex PCR rounds produced these TCR beta libraries. The two initial PCR rounds, roughly 11 cycles each, used TRBV1-TRBV30 forward and C-beta reverse primers. In TCRdb, the multiplex PCR reads were re-called with MiXCR into one record per CDR3 protein. This sample yields 330,000 or so distinct CDR3 sequences, of which roughly two thirds are seen a single time; about 6% belongs to the top ten. Of note for this clonotype: What it binds is not known.

In addition to blood RNA drawn from unsorted whole blood, germline DNA was extracted. Enrolled patients were chronically infected with HBV and treatment-naive. The material sequenced was peripheral blood. The rearrangement joins TRBV4-3 to TRBJ2-6, with TRBD2 as a possible D gene (6 bases). The origin of this receptor is a man aged 35-49 years with primary liver carcinoma and hepatitis B virus infection. CDR3 sequence (DNA): TGCGCCAGCAGCCAAGATGGGTCAGGGCGCGGGGCTGACGTCCTGACTTTC. Its protein product is CASSQDGSGRGADVLTF.